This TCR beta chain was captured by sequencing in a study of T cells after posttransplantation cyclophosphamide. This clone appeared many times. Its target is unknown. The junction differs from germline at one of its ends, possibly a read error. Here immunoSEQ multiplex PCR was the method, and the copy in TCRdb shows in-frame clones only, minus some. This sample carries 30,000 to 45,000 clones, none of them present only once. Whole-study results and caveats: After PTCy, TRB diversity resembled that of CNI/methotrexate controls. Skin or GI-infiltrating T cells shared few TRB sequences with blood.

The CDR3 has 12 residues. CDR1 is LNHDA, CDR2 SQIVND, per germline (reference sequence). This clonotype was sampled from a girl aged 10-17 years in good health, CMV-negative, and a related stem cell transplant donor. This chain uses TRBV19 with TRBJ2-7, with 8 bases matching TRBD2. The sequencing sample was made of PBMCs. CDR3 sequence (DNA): TGTGCCAGTAGTGCATCCGGGACTAGTCTACTCTTC. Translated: CASSASGTSLLF.